The present TCR beta chain was sequenced within a study of T cells in Graves' hyperthyroidism and ophthalmopathy. Together with thyroid ultrasound, orbital computed tomography, serum thyroxine and TRAb, clinical symptoms were used for diagnoses. PBMCs stemmed from around 10 ml fresh peripheral blood. Trimming left V 0 bases short and J 5 bases short, with 9 bases between. This CDR3 has 14 amino acids. Per germline, CDR1 SGHRS and CDR2 YFSETQ. This clonotype has at least ten counts. Amplified TCR beta CDR3 regions came from RNA transcripts. TCR CDR3 underwent first-round RT-PCR with the HTBI primer set. In TCRdb, the multiplex PCR reads were re-called with MiXCR into one record per CDR3 protein. This sample has a few hundred thousand distinct CDR3 sequences; 15% to 20% occur once, and the top ten carry around 3.4%.

What was sequenced was blood. The receptor was isolated from a woman between 18 and 30 years old with Graves' hyperthyroidism. V is TRBV5-1 and J is TRBJ2-4; the D gene is possibly TRBD1 (6 bases). CDR3 sequence reads: CASSLVGAENIQYF. CDR3 sequence (DNA): TGCGCCAGCAGCTTGGTGGGGGCAGAAAACATTCAGTACTTC.